Below, 5 T cell receptor beta chains from the same sample are listed, as sequenced in a study of beta chain features in type 1 diabetes. Notes on the study in general: Across all four CD4+ subsets, people with type 1 diabetes showed modestly shorter TCRB CDR3s.

As every portion of the isolated RNA was reverse transcribed, the sequencing read expressed TCRB transcripts. The assay was immunoSEQ multiplex PCR, and TCRdb's table has in-frame clones only and misses some. This sample has 500,000 to 850,000 clones, with around an eighth found just once. Their cognate antigens are unknown. Sequences were obtained from naive CD4+ T cells from blood. The origin of the receptors is a man younger than 35 with type 1 diabetes.

V gene TRBV7-9 combines with J gene TRBJ2-6; D is uncertain. Germline V gene data show CDR1 as SEHNR and CDR2 as FQNEAQ (reference sequence). V was shortened by 9 bases and J by 0 bases, with 15 bases between the two germline ends. CDR3 length: 16 amino acids. The CDR3 sequence: CASPETVGSGANVLTF. The CDR3 region has the DNA TGTGCCAGTCCCGAAACCGTGGGCTCTGGGGCCAACGTCCTGACTTTC.

This chain joins TRBV14 and TRBJ1-3; unclear D gene. CDR1 is SGHDN, CDR2 FVKESK, per germline. The CDR3 sequence is 13 residues long. Trimming left V 4 bases short and J 1 base short, with 5 bases between. CDR3: CASSRGSGNTIYF. The CDR3 bases are TGTGCCAGCAGCCGTGGTTCTGGAAACACCATATATTTT.

This clone occurred a few times. The V call is TRBV7-2, the J call TRBJ2-4, with a possible D match to TRBD2 (5 bases). The germline V gene encodes CDR1 SGHTA and CDR2 FQGNSA. This CDR3 comprises 14 residues. V lost 6 bases to trimming and J lost 1 base, with 10 bases between them. The CDR3 region is CASRPTGAKNIQYF. CDR3 DNA sequence: TGTGCCAGCAGACCCACGGGGGCCAAAAACATTCAGTACTTC.

This clone was picked up a small number of times. The gene calls are TRBV9 and TRBJ2-3; 12 bases agree with TRBD2. Germline loops: CDR1 SGDLS, CDR2 YYNGEE. With 0 bases clipped from V and 4 bases from J, the junction kept 3 bases outside the gene matches. This CDR3 has 16 residues. CDR3 sequence reads: CASSVGLAGASDTQYF. The CDR3, as DNA: TGTGCCAGCAGCGTAGGACTAGCGGGGGCCTCAGATACGCAGTATTTT. The whole variable domain, remainder taken from reference TRBV9 and TRBJ2-3, is DSGVTQTPKHLITATGQRVTLRCSPRSGDLSVYWYQQSLDQGLQFLIQYYNGEERAKGNILERFSAQQFPDLHSELNLSSLELGDSALYFCASSVGLAGASDTQYFGPGTRLTVL.

This clone was seen more than once but under ten times. Additional DNA sequences in this sample encode the identical CDR3. V gene TRBV5-1 combines with J gene TRBJ1-5, with TRBD1 as a possible D gene (5 bases). This CDR3 contains 14 residues. V was pared by 5 bases and J by 4 bases, with 13 bases between. Per the germline V gene, CDR1 is SGHRS and CDR2 is YFSETQ. The CDR3 bases are TGCGCCAGCAGTCCGGGGCAGGGTAATCAGCCCCAGCATTTT. Its protein is CASSPGQGNQPQHF.